A single sample is the source of the 9 T cell receptor beta chains below, sequenced in a study of identifying expanded T cells in peripheral blood. TCRdb's copy holds only in-frame clones and misses some; the assay was immunoSEQ multiplex PCR. The sample carries some 78,000 clones, roughly 84% recorded once. Sequencing input: blood. The receptors come from a person between 18 and 75 years old in good health.

V and J are TRBV6-5 and TRBJ2-3; 10 positions match TRBD2. V shed 6 bases and J 9 bases; nucleotides not matched to a gene: 12. The length of the CDR3 is 15 residues. Germline V gene sequence: CDR1 MNHEY, CDR2 SVGAGI. The CDR3 spells CASSSTGTSVSTQYF. The CDR3 DNA is TGTGCCAGCAGCTCAACCGGGACTAGCGTAAGCACGCAGTATTTT.

V gene TRBV27 combines with J gene TRBJ1-1; 10 bases are a match to TRBD1. V trimming: 5 bases; J trimming: 4 bases; junction bases outside the gene matches: 4. The germline CDR1 and CDR2 sequences are MNHEY and SMNVEV (reference sequence). The CDR3 totals 14 residues. The CDR3: CASSPGQGSTEAFF. Written as DNA, the CDR3 is TGTGCCAGCAGTCCGGGACAGGGGTCCACTGAAGCTTTCTTT.

V gene TRBV5-1 combines with J gene TRBJ2-1; possibly TRBD1 or TRBD2 for D (5 bases each). Trimming left V 4 bases short and J 5 bases short, with 13 bases between. Germline V gene data show CDR1 as SGHRS and CDR2 as YFSETQ. This CDR3 is built from 14 residues. This CDR3 is CASSGTQENNEQFF. The CDR3 DNA reads as TGCGCCAGCAGCGGGACCCAGGAGAACAATGAGCAGTTCTTC.

This clone was counted between two and nine times. The chain couples TRBV7-8 to TRBJ2-2; unclear D gene. Germline CDR1 and CDR2: SGHVS and FQNEAQ. The CDR3 runs 14 residues. Trimming took 4 bases from V and 2 from J, leaving 8 bases between them. The CDR3 loop is CASSWVGNTGELFF. The CDR3 nucleotides read TGTGCCAGCAGCTGGGTCGGTAACACCGGGGAGCTGTTTTTT.

V is TRBV6-5 and J is TRBJ2-7; 7 bases fit TRBD2. Germline V gene lookup returns CDR1 MNHEY and CDR2 SVGAGI. CDR3 length: 14 amino acids. With 2 bases clipped from V and 4 bases from J, the junction kept 5 bases outside the gene matches. Here the CDR3 DNA reads TGTGCCAGCAGTTACGGGGGGGAAACATACGAGCAGTACTTC. Its translation: CASSYGGETYEQYF.

The chain joins TRBV10-3 to TRBJ1-5; D may be TRBD1 (5 bases). The CDR3 has 16 residues. The germline V gene encodes CDR1 ENHRY and CDR2 SYGVKD. The V end lost 0 bases, the J end lost 6 bases, and 15 bases lay between the germline ends. The CDR3 coding sequence is TGTGCCATCAGTGAGTCGGGGGGTGGTATAGGTCAGCCCCAGCATTTT. Translating it yields CAISESGGGIGQPQHF.

The chain combines TRBV7-9 with TRBJ2-7; D may be TRBD2 (6 bases). Trimming shortened V by 3 bases and J by 6 bases, and 12 bases separated the two germline ends. CDR1 and CDR2 (germline): SEHNR, FQNEAQ (reference sequence). The CDR3 consists of 13 residues. In DNA form, the CDR3 reads TGTGCCAGCAGCTTCGGACCGGGGGTCGAGCAGTACTTC. Translated: CASSFGPGVEQYF.

This rearrangement joins TRBV11-2 to TRBJ2-7; TRBD2 agrees at 7 bases. The CDR3 totals 15 residues. Trimming cost V 2 bases and J 8 bases; bases outside gene matches: 12. Per germline, CDR1 SGHAT and CDR2 FQNNGV. The CDR3 reads CASSLRLAVAYQQYF. The CDR3 bases are TGTGCCAGCAGCTTAAGGCTAGCGGTAGCTTACCAGCAGTACTTC.

CDR3: CASSEALWGRDTIYF. The CDR3 nucleotides read TGTGCCAGCAGTGAAGCTCTATGGGGCAGGGACACCATATATTTT. The J gene is TRBJ1-3, the V gene TRBV6-1; D may be TRBD1 (5 bases). Germline loops: CDR1 MNHNS, CDR2 SASEGT. The V end lost 0 bases, the J end lost 8 bases, and 14 bases lay between the germline ends. The CDR3 consists of 15 residues.